This T cell receptor (beta chain) was profiled in a study of Graves' ophthalmopathy and Graves' hyperthyroidism. The length of the CDR3 is 15 residues. Germline-derived CDR1 and CDR2 are MGHRA and YSYEKL. From RNA, the CDR3 regions of TCR beta chains were amplified and sequenced. HTBI primers served in a first-round RT-PCR, which a second-round multiplex PCR followed. TCRdb re-derived calls from the multiplex PCR reads in MiXCR, one entry per CDR3 protein. In the table there are about 740,000 distinct CDR3 sequences, roughly 40% of which are singletons. About this clonotype: Germline is not matched at one junction end, which may reflect a read error.

The source of this sequence is an adult man with Graves' ophthalmopathy. Sequenced material: peripheral blood. The J gene is TRBJ1-1, the V gene TRBV4-1, with D possibly being TRBD1 (5 bases). The CDR3 spells CASSQGRVGTTEASF. In nucleotides, the CDR3 is TGCGCCAGCAGCCAAGGCAGGGTTGGGACCACTGAAGCTTCCTTT.